The 3 T cell receptor beta chains listed next were all sequenced from one sample in a study of CD8 T cells in ankylosing spondylitis. TCRdb fed the 5' RACE reads into MiXCR, producing one record per CDR3 protein. Here the sample spans 250,000 or so distinct CDR3 sequences, over 15% being singletons. Specimen: blood, either unsorted or a sorted T cell fraction (not recorded which). The receptor source for this set is a male donor with ankylosing spondylitis or in good health (not recorded which).

The sample holds a few counts of this clonotype. J is TRBJ2-7 and V is TRBV27; tentatively, D is TRBD2 (6 bases). This CDR3 is built from 15 residues. In germline, CDR1 is MNHEY, CDR2 SMNVEV (reference sequence). V was clipped by 5 bases and J by 5 bases, with 19 bases between them. The CDR3 is CASSPRESAFHEQYF. DNA for the CDR3: TGTGCCAGCAGTCCTCGGGAGTCCGCCTTCCACGAGCAGTACTTC.

This clonotype has a handful of counts. V and J are TRBV6-5 and TRBJ2-1; TRBD2 is a possible D gene (5 bases). Germline V CDR1 and CDR2: MNHEY, SVGAGI. V gave up 2 bases and J gave up 8 bases, with 13 bases separating them. This CDR3 spans 14 amino acids. Here the CDR3 reads CASSYPGLADEQFF. The CDR3 coding sequence is TGTGCCAGCAGTTACCCAGGACTCGCCGATGAGCAGTTCTTC.

This clonotype came up a few times. The chain carries TRBV12-3 or TRBV12-4 and TRBJ2-7; no clear D gene. With 2 bases removed from V and 0 bases from J, the gap between germline ends came to 8 bases. This CDR3 is 14 amino acids long. DNA of the CDR3: TGTGCCAGCAGTTTATCAGGAATCTCCTACGAGCAGTACTTC. This codes for CASSLSGISYEQYF.